A selection of T cell receptor beta chains follows, all from one sample in a study of T cell responses to AZD1222 COVID-19 vaccine. Using immunoSEQ multiplex PCR, the repertoire was profiled, and TCRdb retains in-frame clones only, with some absent. The profile shows some 200,000 clones, roughly 91% of them singletons. Material: peripheral blood, obtained on day 0 of MenACWY control vaccination. These receptor sequences come from an adult in good health. CDR3s include the opening cysteine and the closing phenylalanine or tryptophan. Each record gives: V gene, J gene, CDR3 length, CDR3 protein.

V: TRBV12-3/TRBV12-4; J: TRBJ1-1; length: 13; CDR3: CASSQTGFNEAFF
V: TRBV18; J: TRBJ2-1; length: 13; CDR3: CASSPGQNNEQFF
V: TRBV6-5; J: TRBJ1-6; length: 16; CDR3: CASSSDRGYSNSPLHF
V: TRBV5-1; J: TRBJ2-5; length: 13; CDR3: CASSGQRGETQYF
V: TRBV4-3; J: TRBJ1-1; length: 16; CDR3: CASSQEEGTGSAEAFF
V: TRBV18; J: TRBJ1-2; length: 18; CDR3: CASSPTSFPGDYNYGYTF
V: TRBV28; J: TRBJ1-2; length: 14; CDR3: CASSGPGSNYGYTF
V: TRBV18; J: TRBJ1-6; length: 13; CDR3: CASSQGYNSPLHF
V: TRBV15; J: TRBJ1-5; length: 15; CDR3: CATSRNRGGNQPQHF
V: TRBV5-1; J: TRBJ1-1; length: 15; CDR3: CASSPQRGTGFEAFF
V: TRBV7-9; J: TRBJ2-5; length: 17; CDR3: CASSSARGSRLGETQYF
V: TRBV7-9; J: TRBJ1-2; length: 14; CDR3: CASSDRTGGHGYTF
V: TRBV5-6; J: TRBJ1-6; length: 16; CDR3: CASSWWGSGYGSPLHF
V: TRBV18; J: TRBJ2-7; length: 14; CDR3: CASSPGTGGREQYF
V: TRBV2; J: TRBJ1-4; length: 13; CDR3: CATSGGGNEKLFF
V: TRBV3-1/TRBV3-2; J: TRBJ1-6; length: 14; CDR3: CASSSGSLYSPLHF
V: TRBV27; J: TRBJ1-1; length: 16; CDR3: CASSTGGAGRDTEAFF
V: TRBV3-1/TRBV3-2; J: TRBJ1-3; length: 14; CDR3: CASTSGLTRSTIYF
V: TRBV2; J: TRBJ2-3; length: 14; CDR3: CASSEDRVEGTQYF
V: TRBV7-6; J: TRBJ1-1; length: 14; CDR3: CASKRQEHYTEAFF
V: TRBV6-2/TRBV6-3; J: TRBJ2-7; length: 12; CDR3: CASSYSRREQYF
V: TRBV5-5; J: TRBJ1-4; length: 16; CDR3: CASTRGGAGDSEKLFF
V: TRBV6-5; J: TRBJ1-5; length: 13; CDR3: CASRGTGDQPQHF
V: TRBV3-1/TRBV3-2; J: TRBJ1-6; length: 15; CDR3: CASSHLEGTNSPLHF
V: TRBV4-1; J: TRBJ1-6; length: 16; CDR3: CASSQDRDSLGSPLHF
V: TRBV2; J: TRBJ2-3; length: 16; CDR3: CASSDWVSGGADTQYF
V: TRBV6-4; J: TRBJ1-6; length: 17; CDR3: CASSAGGGRLYNSPLHF
V: TRBV7-2; J: TRBJ1-6; length: 15; CDR3: CASSPWTRGNSPLHF
V: TRBV24-1; J: TRBJ2-1; length: 14; CDR3: CATSDPGQNNEQFF
V: TRBV7-2; J: TRBJ1-2; length: 16; CDR3: CASSLNLGSESDGYTF
V: TRBV6-5; J: TRBJ1-1; length: 10; CDR3: CASQGTEAFF
V: TRBV19; J: TRBJ1-5; length: 14; CDR3: CASSLQGPSEPQHF
V: TRBV5-1; J: TRBJ2-3; length: 15; CDR3: CASSLAGSSTDTQYF
V: TRBV2; J: TRBJ2-2; length: 16; CDR3: CASSEELAGITGELFF
V: TRBV5-1; J: TRBJ1-2; length: 14; CDR3: CASSFGQGPYGYTF
V: TRBV5-5; J: TRBJ1-6; length: 15; CDR3: CASSLALTGSTPLHF
V: TRBV7-8; J: TRBJ1-4; length: 14; CDR3: CASSRDRGNEKLFF
V: TRBV29-1; J: TRBJ1-1; length: 14; CDR3: CSANTGQVNTEAFF
V: TRBV7-9; J: TRBJ1-1; length: 16; CDR3: CASSSWAGRGNTEAFF
V: TRBV30; J: TRBJ2-7; length: 14; CDR3: CAWSFGGSSYEQYF
V: TRBV19; J: TRBJ2-3; length: 15; CDR3: CASSQRDPGTDTQYF
V: TRBV28; J: TRBJ2-7; length: 14; CDR3: CASSFRQGENEQYF
V: TRBV19; J: TRBJ2-7; length: 13; CDR3: CASSARGGHEQYF
V: TRBV19; J: TRBJ1-1; length: 14; CDR3: CASTPGHPNTEAFF
V: TRBV7-9; J: TRBJ1-1; length: 13; CDR3: CASSFGGETEAFF
V: TRBV24-1; J: TRBJ2-5; length: 16; CDR3: CATSDSGTGGSETQYF
V: TRBV9; J: TRBJ2-2; length: 15; CDR3: CASSVAQLNTGELFF
V: TRBV4-3; J: TRBJ1-1; length: 14; CDR3: CASSRSRVATEAFF
V: TRBV4-1; J: TRBJ1-3; length: 15; CDR3: CASSPYSDSGNTIYF
V: TRBV2; J: TRBJ1-1; length: 14; CDR3: CASQTDRLNTEAFF
V: TRBV7-9; J: TRBJ2-1; length: 15; CDR3: CASSLTGTANNEQFF